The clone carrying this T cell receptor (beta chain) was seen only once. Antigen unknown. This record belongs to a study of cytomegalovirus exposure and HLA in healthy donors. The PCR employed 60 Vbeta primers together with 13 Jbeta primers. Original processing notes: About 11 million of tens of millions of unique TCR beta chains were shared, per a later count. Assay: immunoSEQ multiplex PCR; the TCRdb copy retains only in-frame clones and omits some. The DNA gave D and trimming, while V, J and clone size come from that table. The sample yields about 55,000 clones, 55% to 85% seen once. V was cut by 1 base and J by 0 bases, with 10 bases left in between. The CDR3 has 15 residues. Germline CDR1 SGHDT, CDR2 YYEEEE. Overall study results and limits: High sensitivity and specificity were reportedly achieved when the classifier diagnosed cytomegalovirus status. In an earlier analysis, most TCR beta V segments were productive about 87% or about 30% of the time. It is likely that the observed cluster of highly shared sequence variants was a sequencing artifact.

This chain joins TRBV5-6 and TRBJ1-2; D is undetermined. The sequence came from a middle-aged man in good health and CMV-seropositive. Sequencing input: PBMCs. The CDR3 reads CASSLLAAANYGYTF. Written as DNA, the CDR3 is TGTGCCAGCAGCTTGTTAGCAGCGGCTAACTATGGCTACACCTTC.